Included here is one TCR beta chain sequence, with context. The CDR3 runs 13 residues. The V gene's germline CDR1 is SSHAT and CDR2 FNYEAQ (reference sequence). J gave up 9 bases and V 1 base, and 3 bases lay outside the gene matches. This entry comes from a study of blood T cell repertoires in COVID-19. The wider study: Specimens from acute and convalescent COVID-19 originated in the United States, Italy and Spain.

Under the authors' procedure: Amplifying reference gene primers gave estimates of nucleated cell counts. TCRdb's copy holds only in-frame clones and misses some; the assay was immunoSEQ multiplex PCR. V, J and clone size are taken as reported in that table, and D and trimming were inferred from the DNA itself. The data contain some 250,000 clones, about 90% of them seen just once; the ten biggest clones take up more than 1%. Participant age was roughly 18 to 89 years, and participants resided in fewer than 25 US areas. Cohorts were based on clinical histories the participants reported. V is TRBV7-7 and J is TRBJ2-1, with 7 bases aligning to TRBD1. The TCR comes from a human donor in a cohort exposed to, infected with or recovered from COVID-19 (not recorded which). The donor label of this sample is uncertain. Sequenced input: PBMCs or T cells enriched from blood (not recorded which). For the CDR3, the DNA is TGTGCCAGCAGCTTAGGACAGGGTACTGAGCAGTTCTTC. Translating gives CASSLGQGTEQFF.